This T cell receptor (beta chain) was identified during a study of shared clonotypes between healthy human individuals. V was cut by 3 bases and J by 8 bases, with 23 bases left in between. The CDR3 loop spans 17 amino acids. CDR1 is SEHNR, CDR2 FQNEAQ, per germline (reference sequence). General study points: Clonotype sharing among donors was thought likely to change with sequencing depth. Tissue TCR repertoires likely differ from these blood-only repertoires. The study drew on few donors, limiting represented genetic and exposure-history diversity.

The genomic DNA of each subset was split evenly across several immunoSEQ plates. Profiled with immunoSEQ multiplex PCR; TCRdb holds only in-frame clones, not every one. The repertoire holds more than 450,000 clones, 75% to 85% seen once, with 13% in the top ten. Comments on this clone: Its antigen is undetermined.

Sample: PBMCs. This clonotype originated in a woman aged 40 to 50 in good health. Some clones in this sample may be carry-over from other donors' samples. The chain has TRBV7-9 and TRBJ2-1, with unresolved D. DNA of the CDR3: TGTGCCAGCAGCTTCCCCGGGCGGTCCGGCCCGACGGATGAGCAGTTCTTC. Translated: CASSFPGRSGPTDEQFF.